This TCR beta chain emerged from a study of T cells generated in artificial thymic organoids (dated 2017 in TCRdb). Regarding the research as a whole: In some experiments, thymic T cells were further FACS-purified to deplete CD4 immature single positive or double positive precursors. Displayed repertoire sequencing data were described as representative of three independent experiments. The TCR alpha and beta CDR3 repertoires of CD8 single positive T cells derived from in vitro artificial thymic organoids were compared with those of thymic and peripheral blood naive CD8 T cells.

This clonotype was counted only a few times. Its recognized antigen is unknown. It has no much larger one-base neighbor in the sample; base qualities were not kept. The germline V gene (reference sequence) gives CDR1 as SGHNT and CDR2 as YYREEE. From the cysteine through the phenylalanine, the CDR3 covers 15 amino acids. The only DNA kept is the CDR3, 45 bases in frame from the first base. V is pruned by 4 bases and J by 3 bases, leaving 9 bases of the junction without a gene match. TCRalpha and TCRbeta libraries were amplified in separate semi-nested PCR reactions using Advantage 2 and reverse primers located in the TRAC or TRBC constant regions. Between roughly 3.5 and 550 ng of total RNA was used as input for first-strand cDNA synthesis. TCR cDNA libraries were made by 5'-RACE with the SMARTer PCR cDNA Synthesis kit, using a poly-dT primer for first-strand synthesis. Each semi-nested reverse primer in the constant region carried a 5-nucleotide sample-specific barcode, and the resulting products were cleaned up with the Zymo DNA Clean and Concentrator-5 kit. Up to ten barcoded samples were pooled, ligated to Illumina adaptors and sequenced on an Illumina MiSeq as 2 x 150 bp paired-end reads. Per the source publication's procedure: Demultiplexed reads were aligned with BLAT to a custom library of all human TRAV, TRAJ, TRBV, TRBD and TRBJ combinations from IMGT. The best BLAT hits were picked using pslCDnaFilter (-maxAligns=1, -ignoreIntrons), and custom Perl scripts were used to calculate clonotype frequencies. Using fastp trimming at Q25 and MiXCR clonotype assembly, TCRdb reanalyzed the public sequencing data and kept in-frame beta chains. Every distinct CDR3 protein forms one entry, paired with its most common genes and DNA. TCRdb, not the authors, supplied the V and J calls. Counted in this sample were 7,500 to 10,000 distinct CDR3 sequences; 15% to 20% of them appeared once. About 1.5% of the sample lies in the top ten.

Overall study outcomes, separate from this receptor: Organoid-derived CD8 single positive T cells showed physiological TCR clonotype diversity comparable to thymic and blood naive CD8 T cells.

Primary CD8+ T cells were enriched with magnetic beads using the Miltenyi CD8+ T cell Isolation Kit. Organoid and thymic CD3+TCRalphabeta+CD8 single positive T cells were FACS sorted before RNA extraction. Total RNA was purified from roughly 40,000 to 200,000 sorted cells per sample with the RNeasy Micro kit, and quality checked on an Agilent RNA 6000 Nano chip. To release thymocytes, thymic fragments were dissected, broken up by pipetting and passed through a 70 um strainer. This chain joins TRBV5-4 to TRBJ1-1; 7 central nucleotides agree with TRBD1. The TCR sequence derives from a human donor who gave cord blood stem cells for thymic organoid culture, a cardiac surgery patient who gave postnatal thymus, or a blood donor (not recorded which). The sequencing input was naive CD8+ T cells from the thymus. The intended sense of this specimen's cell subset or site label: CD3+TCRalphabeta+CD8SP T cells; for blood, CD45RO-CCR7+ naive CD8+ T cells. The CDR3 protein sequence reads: CASSRRDRVDTEAFF. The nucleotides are TGTGCCAGCAGCCGCCGTGACAGGGTTGACACTGAAGCTTTCTTT. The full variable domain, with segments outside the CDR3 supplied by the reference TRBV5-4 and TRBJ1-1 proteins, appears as ETGVTQSPTHLIKTRGQQVTLRCSSQSGHNTVSWYQQALGQGPQFIFQYYREEENGRGNFPPRFSGLQFPNYSSELNVNALELDDSALYLCASSRRDRVDTEAFFGQGTRLTVV.